This TCR beta chain was sequenced in a study of blood T cell repertoires in COVID-19. Overall study: Samples of COVID-19 (acute and convalescent) were obtained from the United States, Italy and Spain. T cells, B-cell-depleted T cells, or PBMCs supplied cDNA or gDNA.

CDR1 SGHNT and CDR2 YYREEE come from the germline V gene (reference sequence). The CDR3 loop spans 16 amino acids. V lost 3 bases, J lost 4 bases, and 6 bases stayed unmatched. In the authors' methods: Nucleated cell number was recorded as an estimate derived from reference gene primer amplification. Here immunoSEQ multiplex PCR was the method, and the copy in TCRdb shows in-frame clones only, minus some. From that table come the V and J calls and clone size; the DNA was used to work out D and trimming. Here the sample spans tens of thousands of clones, about 83% being singletons. The clonotype was recovered from a woman over 75 with acute or convalescent COVID-19. The chain links TRBV5-4 to TRBJ2-1; 11 bases are a match to TRBD2. Sample: peripheral blood. In DNA, the CDR3 is TGTGCCAGCAGCTATTCCGGGACTAGCGGATACAATGAGCAGTTCTTC. It codes for CASSYSGTSGYNEQFF.